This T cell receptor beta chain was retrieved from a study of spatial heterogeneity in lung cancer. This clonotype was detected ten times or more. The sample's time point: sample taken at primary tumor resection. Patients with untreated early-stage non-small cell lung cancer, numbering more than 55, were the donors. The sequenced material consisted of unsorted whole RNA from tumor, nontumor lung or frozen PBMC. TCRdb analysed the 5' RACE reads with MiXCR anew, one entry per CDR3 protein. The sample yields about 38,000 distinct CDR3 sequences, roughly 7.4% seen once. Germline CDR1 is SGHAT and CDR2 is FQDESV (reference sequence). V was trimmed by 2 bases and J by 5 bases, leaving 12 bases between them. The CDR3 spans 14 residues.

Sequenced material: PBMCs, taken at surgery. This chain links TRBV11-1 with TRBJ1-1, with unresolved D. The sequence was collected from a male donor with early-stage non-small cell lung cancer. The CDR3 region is CASSLSRSRTEAFF. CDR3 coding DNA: TGTGCCAGCAGCTTATCTCGTTCCAGGACTGAAGCTTTCTTT. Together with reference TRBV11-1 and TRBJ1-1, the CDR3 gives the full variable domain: EAEVAQSPRYKITEKSQAVAFWCDPISGHATLYWYRQILGQGPELLVQFQDESVVDDSQLPKDRFSAERLKGVDSTLKIQPAELGDSAMYLCASSLSRSRTEAFFGQGTRLTVV.